One and the same sample provided the 14 T cell receptor beta chains below, sequenced in a study of early stage breast cancer tumors. Sequencing was performed with immunoSEQ multiplex PCR; in TCRdb, only in-frame clones are kept and a portion is missing. Of tens of thousands of clones detected, approximately 79% appear once; the ten largest clones hold 3.5%. The sample was blood. All receptors derive from a person aged 55 to 75 with breast cancer.

The chain links TRBV2 to TRBJ1-3; no clear D gene. The CDR3 runs 12 residues. CDR1 is SNHLY and CDR2 is FYNNEI in the germline V gene. Trimming took 6 bases from V and 7 from J, leaving 10 bases between them. CDR3 DNA sequence: TGTGCCAGCAGCTTCGGACGTAACACCATATATTTT. Translating it yields CASSFGRNTIYF. The whole variable domain, remainder taken from reference TRBV2 and TRBJ1-3, is EPEVTQTPSHQVTQMGQEVILRCVPISNHLYFYWYRQILGQKVEFLVSFYNNEISEKSEIFDDQFSVERPDGSNFTLKIRSTKLEDSAMYFCASSFGRNTIYFGEGSWLTVV.

A few counts support this clone. The gene calls are TRBV4-1 and TRBJ1-2; 10 bases are shared with TRBD1. This CDR3 has 14 residues. The junction had 6 bases not matched to a gene; V was cut back by 3 bases and J by 8 bases. Germline CDR1 reads MGHRA; CDR2 reads YSYEKL. The CDR3 coding sequence is TGCGCCAGCAGCCAGTCGGGACAGGGGAAAGGCTACACCTTC. It specifies CASSQSGQGKGYTF.

This chain links TRBV5-8 with TRBJ2-1; D is possibly TRBD1 or TRBD2 (6 bases each). The CDR3 contains 15 residues. With 3 bases removed from V and 9 bases from J, the gap between germline ends came to 19 bases. Germline CDR1 and CDR2: SGHTS and YDEGEE. In DNA, the CDR3 is TGTGCCAGCAGCTGGGGGGCCTTCAGGGGCGGTGAGCAGTTCTTC. Protein product: CASSWGAFRGGEQFF.

This sequence joins TRBV28 and TRBJ1-2, with a possible D match to TRBD1 (5 bases). V was clipped by 6 bases and J by 2 bases, with 19 bases between them. The CDR3 has 16 amino acids. The germline V gene encodes CDR1 MDHEN and CDR2 SYDVKM. CDR3 sequence: CASSPKWGDPNYGYTF. In nucleotides, the CDR3 is TGTGCCAGCAGCCCCAAATGGGGGGACCCAAACTATGGCTACACCTTC.

The CDR3 DNA reads TGTGCCTGGAGCGAACCGATAGGGCCCTACAATGAGCAGTTCTTC. Its translation: CAWSEPIGPYNEQFF. The chain combines TRBV30 with TRBJ2-1; D remains unclear. This CDR3 has 15 amino acids. V was trimmed by 3 bases and J by 2 bases, leaving 14 bases between them. Germline V lookup: CDR1 GTSNPN, CDR2 SVGIG (reference sequence).

The chain joins TRBV7-8 to TRBJ2-7, with TRBD2 matching 8 bases. The V and J ends lost 5 bases and 3 bases, in that order; junction bases with no gene match: 15. This CDR3 has 17 amino acids. CDR1 and CDR2 from the germline V gene are SGHVS and FQNEAQ. The CDR3 sequence is CASSLLFHPGGGYEQYF. The CDR3 DNA reads TGTGCCAGCAGCCTACTCTTTCACCCGGGGGGGGGCTACGAGCAGTACTTC.

This rearrangement joins TRBV28 to TRBJ1-5; D gene ambiguous. Germline V gives CDR1 MDHEN, CDR2 SYDVKM. V was trimmed by 10 bases and J by 0 bases, leaving 16 bases between them. This CDR3 contains 15 residues. The chain's CDR3 is CAIREGSVSNQPQHF. The CDR3 nucleotides are TGTGCCATCCGGGAAGGGTCAGTTAGCAATCAGCCCCAGCATTTT.

This CDR3 is CASSQPTGQGIYEQYF. CDR3 DNA sequence: TGCGCCAGCAGCCAACCTACGGGACAGGGGATCTACGAGCAGTACTTC. This chain uses TRBV4-1 with TRBJ2-7, with 10 nucleotides matching TRBD1. Trimming cost V 2 bases and J 3 bases; bases outside gene matches: 7. The CDR3 has 16 residues. Germline CDR1 reads MGHRA; CDR2 reads YSYEKL.

The chain joins TRBV19 to TRBJ1-3; tentatively, D is TRBD1 (6 bases). This CDR3 comprises 18 residues. The V and J ends lost 6 bases and 1 base respectively, with 22 bases between them. CDR1 is LNHDA and CDR2 is SQIVND in the germline V gene (reference sequence). In DNA form, the CDR3 reads TGTGCCAGTAGGGAGACCAATGAACAGGGTCATTCTGGAAACACCATATATTTT. Translation: CASRETNEQGHSGNTIYF.

V is TRBV5-1 and J is TRBJ1-2; the D gene is possibly TRBD1 (5 bases). The CDR3 is made up of 14 amino acids. V was shortened by 1 base and J by 2 bases, with 9 bases between the two germline ends. CDR1 SGHRS and CDR2 YFSETQ come from the germline V gene. CDR3 sequence reads: CASSLSRQNYGYTF. In DNA form, the CDR3 reads TGCGCCAGCAGCTTGTCTCGACAGAACTATGGCTACACCTTC.

This clone appeared a few times. The chain joins TRBV11-3 to TRBJ2-2; 9 bases are shared with TRBD2. The trim removed 4 bases at V and 5 bases at J, leaving 8 bases unmatched. Germline CDR1 SGHNT, CDR2 YENEEA. The CDR3 covers 16 residues. The CDR3 region is CASSSRSAGGTGELFF. CDR3 bases: TGTGCCAGCAGCTCCCGTAGTGCGGGAGGGACCGGGGAGCTGTTTTTT.

The chain joins TRBV7-9 to TRBJ2-3; D gene ambiguous. The V gene lost 4 bases and the J gene lost 4 bases, with 6 bases spanning the gap. Germline V gives CDR1 SEHNR, CDR2 FQNEAQ (reference sequence). The CDR3 is made up of 12 amino acids. The CDR3 nucleotides read TGTGCCAGCAGCTACTCGGCAGATACGCAGTATTTT. This sequence encodes CASSYSADTQYF.

The chain carries TRBV18 and TRBJ2-7, with D perhaps given as TRBD1 or TRBD2 (5 bases each). Germline V gives CDR1 KGHSH, CDR2 LQKENI. Trimming pared 1 base from V and 0 bases from J, leaving 13 bases between. This CDR3 region has 16 residues. DNA for the CDR3: TGTGCCAGCTCACCACGGGACCTCAGAGTCTCCTACGAGCAGTACTTC. Translated, it gives CASSPRDLRVSYEQYF.

On this clone: The sample has other DNA sequences that encode this CDR3 too. The chain links TRBV20-1 to TRBJ2-1; D assignment may be TRBD1 or TRBD2 (5 bases each). CDR1 and CDR2 from the germline V gene are DFQATT and SNEGSKA (reference sequence). The CDR3 totals 11 residues. V shed 5 bases and J shed 8 bases, with 10 bases lying between them. The CDR3 DNA is TGCAGTGCTTTACTAGGGGATGAGCAGTTCTTC. It is translated as CSALLGDEQFF.